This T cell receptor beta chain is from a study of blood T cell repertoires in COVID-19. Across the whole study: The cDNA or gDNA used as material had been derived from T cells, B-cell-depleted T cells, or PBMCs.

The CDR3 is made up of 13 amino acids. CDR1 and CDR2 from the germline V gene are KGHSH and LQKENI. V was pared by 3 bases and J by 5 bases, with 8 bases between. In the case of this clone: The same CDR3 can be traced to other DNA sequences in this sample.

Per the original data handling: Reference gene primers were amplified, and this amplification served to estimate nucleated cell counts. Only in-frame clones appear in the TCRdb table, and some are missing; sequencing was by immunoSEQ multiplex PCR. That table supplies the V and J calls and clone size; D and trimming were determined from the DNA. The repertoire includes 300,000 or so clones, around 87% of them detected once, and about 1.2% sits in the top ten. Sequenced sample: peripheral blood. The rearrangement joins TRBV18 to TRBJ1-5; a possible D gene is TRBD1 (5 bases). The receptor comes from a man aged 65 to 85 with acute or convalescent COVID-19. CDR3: CASSPSQDQPQHF. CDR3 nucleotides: TGTGCCAGCTCACCGTCACAGGATCAGCCCCAGCATTTT.